This T cell receptor beta chain is drawn from a study of T cell changes during pregnancy in multiple sclerosis. The method was immunoSEQ multiplex PCR; TCRdb's version includes in-frame clones alone and lacks a portion of them. Counted here are 30,000 to 40,000 clones, approximately 90% occurring once; the ten biggest clones make up 3.5%. Germline V CDR1 and CDR2: LNHNV, YYDKDF (reference sequence). V was cut by 5 bases and J by 10 bases, with 17 bases left in between. There are 13 residues in the CDR3. The chain recombines TRBV15 with TRBJ1-1, with D hard to call. The sequencing used CD8+ T cells from peripheral blood mononuclear cells, collected in the third trimester of pregnancy. The clonotype was recovered from a female donor with multiple sclerosis, enrolled in a pregnancy study. The CDR3 protein is CATSLRRSVPAFF. CDR3 nucleotide sequence: TGTGCCACCAGCCTCCGGCGGTCGGTTCCAGCTTTCTTT.